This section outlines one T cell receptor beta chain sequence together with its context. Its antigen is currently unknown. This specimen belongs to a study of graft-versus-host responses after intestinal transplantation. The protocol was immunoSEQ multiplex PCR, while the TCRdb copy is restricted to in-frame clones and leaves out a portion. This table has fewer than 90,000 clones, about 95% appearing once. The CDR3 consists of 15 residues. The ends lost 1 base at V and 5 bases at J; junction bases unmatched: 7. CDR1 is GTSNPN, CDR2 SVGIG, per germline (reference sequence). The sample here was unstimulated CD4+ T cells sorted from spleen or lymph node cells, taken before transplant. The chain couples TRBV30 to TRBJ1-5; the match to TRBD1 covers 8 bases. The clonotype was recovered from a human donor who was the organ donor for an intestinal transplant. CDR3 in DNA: TGTGCCTGGAGTGCAACAGGGGGGCGAGATCAGCCCCAGCATTTT. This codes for CAWSATGGRDQPQHF.